What follows is one T cell receptor (beta chain) and its context. Its target is unknown. The data were obtained in a study of OX40 agonist ivuxolimab in advanced cancers. Study-wide findings and caveats: Clones of CD4+ and CD8+ blood T cells grew by week 6 at doses of 0.1 to 3.0 mg/kg. Expanded peripheral T-cell antigen specificity went undetermined.

Method: immunoSEQ multiplex PCR; TCRdb's copy keeps in-frame clones and lacks some. In the table there are tens of thousands of clones, approximately 88% of which are singletons. The source was CD4+ or CD8+ T cells sorted from blood, collected in a trial of the OX40 agonist ivuxolimab. This sequence was found in an adult with an advanced solid tumor such as melanoma, head and neck, liver or kidney cancer.

The CDR3 spells CASSLAGTSGETQYF. The CDR3 DNA follows: TGTGCCAGCAGCTTAGCTGGGACTAGCGGAGAGACCCAGTACTTC. This rearrangement joins TRBV7-2 to TRBJ2-5, with TRBD2 identical over 11 bases. Looked up from germline, CDR1 is SGHTA and CDR2 is FQGNSA. With V trimmed by 0 bases and J by 4 bases, 1 base remained unmatched. The CDR3 extends over 15 amino acids.